These T cell receptor beta chains were read from a single sample in a study of blood T cell repertoires in COVID-19. This table comes from immunoSEQ multiplex PCR, and its TCRdb copy is limited to in-frame clones, with some not included. Seen here are hundreds of thousands of clones, about four fifths observed once, and the top ten hold 8.9%. Sequencing input: peripheral blood. These receptors came from an elderly man with acute or convalescent COVID-19. Both conserved end residues are part of each CDR3. D genes are given only for firm matches. Clone size is not always given. Where it is, it says once, few, many or a class for expanded clones.

j_call | d_call | v_call | clone_size | cdr3_nt | cdr3_aa
TRBJ1-6 | NA | TRBV5-5 | NA | TGTGCCAGCAGCAGAACCGGGACCTATAATTCACCCCTCCACTTT | CASSRTGTYNSPLHF
TRBJ2-1 | TRBD1 | TRBV18 | NA | TGTGCCAGCTCACCACTGGGAGGGACAGGGTATTCCAATGAGCAGTTCTTC | CASSPLGGTGYSNEQFF
TRBJ1-6 | TRBD1 | TRBV19 | NA | TGTGCCAGTAGTTTCAACAGGGGAGTGGACAATTCACCCCTCCACTTT | CASSFNRGVDNSPLHF
TRBJ2-3 | NA | TRBV5-1 | NA | TGCGCCAGCAGCTTGGAGGGAGCTACGGGGACAGATACGCAGTATTTT | CASSLEGATGTDTQYF
TRBJ2-7 | TRBD2 | TRBV11-2 | NA | TGTGCCAGCACCGTGCGGGGGGGCCCCTACGAGCAGTACTTC | CASTVRGGPYEQYF
TRBJ2-7 | NA | TRBV28 | NA | TGTGCCAGCAGTTTATCGGGGATAAACTACGAGCAGTACTTC | CASSLSGINYEQYF
TRBJ2-3 | NA | TRBV28 | NA | TGTGCCAGCAGTGCCCCGCCGGGGGATACGCAGTATTTT | CASSAPPGDTQYF
TRBJ2-6 | NA | TRBV18 | once | TGTGCCAGCTCACCGCCGGGATTCGCCCTCTCTGGGGCCAACGTCCTGACTTTC | CASSPPGFALSGANVLTF
TRBJ1-2 | NA | TRBV7-2 | NA | TGTGCCAGCAGCTTAGGGTTCGAGGGGGTTGGCTACACCTTC | CASSLGFEGVGYTF
TRBJ2-1 | NA | TRBV7-9 | once | TGTGCCAGCAGCTTAAAGAGGGTTTACAATGAGCAGTTCTTC | CASSLKRVYNEQFF
TRBJ1-2 | TRBD1 | TRBV6-5 | NA | TGTGCCAGCAGTTACCAGGGGGCTGGAGATGGCTACACCTTC | CASSYQGAGDGYTF
TRBJ2-5 | NA | TRBV5-4 | NA | TGTGCCAGCAGCTTGGAGTTGGAGGCCGGGACCCAGTACTTC | CASSLELEAGTQYF
TRBJ2-7 | TRBD1 | TRBV3-1/TRBV3-2 | NA | TGTGCCAGCAGCCCCGGGACAGTCCGATACGAGCAGTACTTC | CASSPGTVRYEQYF
TRBJ1-5 | TRBD1 | TRBV5-4 | NA | TGTGCCAGCAGCTCCGGTGGGGGACAGGTCAATCAGCCCCAGCATTTT | CASSSGGGQVNQPQHF
TRBJ1-2 | NA | TRBV5-4 | NA | TGTGCCAGCAGCTTGTCAGGGGACGGCAAATATGGCTACACCTTC | CASSLSGDGKYGYTF
TRBJ1-3 | NA | TRBV12-5 | once | TGTGCTAGTGGTTTGGTCATGGGGGCGGGAAACACCATATATTTT | CASGLVMGAGNTIYF
TRBJ2-3 | TRBD1 | TRBV7-9 | NA | TGTGCCAGCCGAGCTTTTCCCCGGGGACGTTCAGGGGGTACAGATACGCAGTATTTT | CASRAFPRGRSGGTDTQYF
TRBJ1-2 | NA | TRBV7-9 | few | TGTGCCAGCAGCCGCGACTGGGTTGGCTACACCTTC | CASSRDWVGYTF
TRBJ2-3 | NA | TRBV20-1 | NA | TGCAGTGCCAGTAAATCTGCGGGCACAGATACGCAGTATTTT | CSASKSAGTDTQYF
TRBJ1-4 | TRBD1 | TRBV2 | NA | TGTGCCAGCACCAGAGACAGGGCGGATGAAAAACTGTTTTTT | CASTRDRADEKLFF
TRBJ2-7 | NA | TRBV18 | NA | TGTGCCAGCTCACCTTCGGTAACAGGTAGCTCCTACGAGCAGTACTTC | CASSPSVTGSSYEQYF
TRBJ2-1 | NA | TRBV3-1/TRBV3-2 | few | TGTGCCAGCAGCCCCCAGGAGGGCCCCTACAATGAGCAGTTCTTC | CASSPQEGPYNEQFF
TRBJ2-7 | TRBD1 | TRBV5-1 | NA | TGCGCCAGCAGTAGGGGGACAGGGCATACCTACGAGCAGTACTTC | CASSRGTGHTYEQYF
TRBJ1-1 | TRBD1 | TRBV15 | NA | TGTGCCACCAGCGGGAACCGGGACAGGGGGCTGTTGACTGAAGCTTTCTTT | CATSGNRDRGLLTEAFF
TRBJ1-2 | TRBD1 | TRBV5-4 | once | TGTGCCAGCAGTGGGGGACAGGGCATCCGTGGCTACACCTTC | CASSGGQGIRGYTF
TRBJ2-3 | TRBD2 | TRBV18 | few | TGTGCCAGCTCACGGGCGGCTAGCGGGAGTGTAACAGATACGCAGTATTTT | CASSRAASGSVTDTQYF
TRBJ2-2 | TRBD2 | TRBV7-8 | once | TGTGCCAGCAGCTTTTTAGCGGGGGGAGGCACCGGGGAGCTGTTTTTT | CASSFLAGGGTGELFF
TRBJ2-7 | TRBD1 | TRBV24-1 | NA | TGTGCCACCAGTGATTACGACAGGGGCGAGCAGTACTTC | CATSDYDRGEQYF
TRBJ1-4 | NA | TRBV2 | NA | TGTGCCAGCAGCCGGGACATGATAACTAATGAAAAACTGTTTTTT | CASSRDMITNEKLFF
TRBJ2-3 | TRBD2 | TRBV5-1 | NA | TGCGCCAGCAGCCGTCGGGCTAGCGGGGGGGCCGTTACAGATACGCAGTATTTT | CASSRRASGGAVTDTQYF
TRBJ1-5 | TRBD1 | TRBV6-5 | NA | TGTGCCAGCAGTTACTCGAGGGGGCATCAGCCCCAGCATTTT | CASSYSRGHQPQHF
TRBJ1-1 | TRBD1 | TRBV19 | NA | TGTGCCAGTAGTTTTCAGGGGGCGAGCACTGAAGCTTTCTTT | CASSFQGASTEAFF
TRBJ1-6 | NA | TRBV28 | many | TGTGCCAGCAGACCCCTCAACAGCTATAATTCACCCCTCCACTTT | CASRPLNSYNSPLHF
TRBJ1-3 | NA | TRBV30 | few | TGTGCCTGGAGTGTACTAGGGTTGCGAAACACCATATATTTT | CAWSVLGLRNTIYF
TRBJ2-7 | NA | TRBV3-1/TRBV3-2 | NA | TGTGCCAGCAGCCAAGACATGGGAGGGACACCCTACGAGCAGTACTTC | CASSQDMGGTPYEQYF
TRBJ2-5 | TRBD2 | TRBV7-2 | NA | TGTGCCAGCAGCTTAGCGCGGGGACTAGCCCAAGAGACCCAGTACTTC | CASSLARGLAQETQYF
TRBJ1-1 | TRBD1 | TRBV2 | NA | TGTGCCAGCAGTGACAGGGGGCGGAACACTGAAGCTTTCTTT | CASSDRGRNTEAFF
TRBJ1-2 | NA | TRBV24-1 | NA | TGTGCCACCAGAGGGGCAGCGAACTATGGCTACACCTTC | CATRGAANYGYTF
TRBJ2-7 | TRBD2 | TRBV28 | NA | TGTGCCAGCAGCCGGGCGGGGGGCTACGAGCAGTACTTC | CASSRAGGYEQYF
TRBJ1-5 | TRBD1 | TRBV24-1 | NA | TGTGCCACCGGACAGGGGGTTACCTATCAGCCCCAGCATTTT | CATGQGVTYQPQHF
TRBJ2-1 | NA | TRBV6-1 | NA | TGTGCCAGCAGTGAAGCGCCGGGAGTCCCCTACAATGAGCAGTTCTTC | CASSEAPGVPYNEQFF
TRBJ1-1 | NA | TRBV6-6 | NA | TGTGCCAGCAGTATTCAGGGTAAAACTGAAGCTTTCTTT | CASSIQGKTEAFF
TRBJ2-7 | TRBD1 | TRBV7-6 | NA | TGTGCCAGCAGCTTAGCCCAATTCGGGACAGGGAATAACGAGCAGTACTTC | CASSLAQFGTGNNEQYF
TRBJ2-3 | TRBD2 | TRBV24-1 | NA | TGTGCCACCAGTGACCCCGGTCTAGCGGGAGGCCAGGATACGCAGTATTTT | CATSDPGLAGGQDTQYF
TRBJ1-5 | TRBD1 | TRBV4-1 | NA | TGCGCCAGCAGCCAAGATACCAGGACAGGGGGCTATCAGCCCCAGCATTTT | CASSQDTRTGGYQPQHF
TRBJ2-7 | TRBD1 | TRBV5-1 | NA | TGCGCCAGCAGGCCGACAGGGGCTCACCACGAGCAGTACTTC | CASRPTGAHHEQYF
TRBJ1-5 | NA | TRBV12-3/TRBV12-4 | NA | TGTGCCAGCAGTCCGTCGAGCCAGCCCCAGCATTTT | CASSPSSQPQHF
TRBJ2-7 | NA | TRBV24-1 | NA | TGTGCCACAGGGGACTCCGTTTCCTACGAGCAGTACTTC | CATGDSVSYEQYF
TRBJ1-5 | NA | TRBV2 | NA | TGTGCCAGCAGTGAACGTTATAGCAATCAGCCCCAGCATTTT | CASSERYSNQPQHF
TRBJ2-2 | NA | TRBV28 | NA | TGTGCCGCAGAGACAGCCTTCAACACCGGGGAGCTGTTTTTT | CAAETAFNTGELFF
TRBJ2-7 | TRBD1 | TRBV2 | NA | TGTGCCAGCACCGACAGGGGTGGGTCCTACGAGCAGTACTTC | CASTDRGGSYEQYF
TRBJ1-2 | NA | TRBV12-3/TRBV12-4 | once | TGTGCCAGCAGGGTGACAGCTAACTATGGCTACACCTTC | CASRVTANYGYTF
TRBJ1-2 | NA | TRBV18 | NA | TGTGCCAGCTCACCACAGGCAGGGCCTAACTATGGCTACACCTTC | CASSPQAGPNYGYTF
TRBJ1-6 | NA | TRBV27 | NA | TGTGCCAGCAGTTTTCCGCCGGGTCTCCAATCACCCCTCCACTTT | CASSFPPGLQSPLHF
TRBJ2-3 | TRBD1 | TRBV4-1 | NA | TGCGCCAGCAGCCAACCCTACAGGGGGCAGGCAGATACGCAGTATTTT | CASSQPYRGQADTQYF